This T cell receptor beta chain is drawn from a study of shared clonotypes between healthy human individuals. About the study: The donor pool was made up of a couple of women and a few men aged 18 to 49.

Generated by immunoSEQ multiplex PCR, the TCRdb table keeps only in-frame clones and is missing some. The table lists some 2.1 million clones, 93% of them singletons. This clone was detected only once. Its target is unknown. The study's findings and limits: Some naive CD4 clonotypes, 5% to 5.5%, turned up in common across a few donors.

Terminally differentiated effector memory CD45RA+ cells were left out of the naive CD8 fraction, which was CD45RO-negative and positively selected for CCR7. Input material: naive CD8+ T cells from PBMCs. This TCR derives from a man younger than 30 in good health. Some clones in this sample may be carry-over from other donors' samples.

The CDR3 spells CASSLAAGRGGEQFF. The CDR3, as DNA: TGTGCCAGCAGCTTAGCAGCCGGACGTGGCGGTGAGCAGTTCTTC. The chain is built from TRBV11-2 and TRBJ2-1, with D unresolved. The germline V gene has CDR1 SGHAT and CDR2 FQNNGV. The V gene lost 1 base and the J gene lost 9 bases, with 16 bases spanning the gap. The CDR3 sequence is 15 residues long.